One and the same sample provided the 3 T cell receptor beta chains below, sequenced in a study of T cell repertoires in aging, cancer and after chemotherapy. Rearranged V-D-J TRB sequences were amplified with a mixed TRB-A/B primer pool. In TCRdb, the multiplex PCR reads were re-called with MiXCR into one record per CDR3 protein. The table lists over 4,000 distinct CDR3 sequences, roughly a quarter of them singletons. The template was genomic DNA from peripheral blood, not RNA. The specimen was blood. The receptors originated from a human donor with a solid tumor.

This clonotype has just a few counts. This chain connects TRBV7-3 to TRBJ2-5; TRBD1 matches at 7 bases. V was clipped by 4 bases and J by 3 bases; unmatched bases: 20. The CDR3 spans 19 residues. Germline lookup yields CDR1 SGHTA and CDR2 FQGTGA. CDR3 protein: CASSSRGTALSQPKETQYF. For the CDR3, the DNA is TGTGCCAGCAGCTCCCGTGGGACAGCCTTGTCCCAGCCTAAAGAGACCCAGTACTTC.

This clonotype has more than one count but fewer than ten. The chain joins TRBV5-6 to TRBJ1-1; TRBD1 agrees at 7 bases. CDR1 and CDR2 (germline): SGHDT, YYEEEE. CDR3 length: 13 residues. J lost 13 bases, V lost 4 bases, and 13 bases had no gene match. CDR3 sequence: CASSQGGIADGFF. CDR3 DNA sequence: TGTGCCAGCAGCCAAGGGGGCATCGCAGATGGTTTCTTT.

The rearrangement uses TRBV19 and TRBJ1-1, with D possibly being TRBD1 (5 bases). Germline V gene data show CDR1 as LNHDA and CDR2 as SQIVND (reference sequence). The length of the CDR3 is 15 residues. V lost 5 bases and J lost 5, with 18 bases in between. CDR3: CASSWGGGRRTEAFF. CDR3 coding DNA: TGTGCCAGTAGTTGGGGGGGTGGCCGGCGGACTGAAGCTTTCTTT.